This passage covers 7 T cell receptor beta chains from one sample sequenced in a study of blood T cell repertoires in COVID-19. Data came from immunoSEQ multiplex PCR; TCRdb stores just in-frame clones and leaves some out. The repertoire holds 650,000 to 800,000 clones, over 80% seen once, with roughly 0.26% in the top ten. The sample was peripheral blood. The receptors were gathered from a woman under 30 with acute or convalescent COVID-19.

The chain carries TRBV5-1 and TRBJ1-2; the match to TRBD1 covers 10 bases. From germline, CDR1 is SGHRS and CDR2 YFSETQ. V dropped 2 bases and J dropped 1; count of bases not matched to a gene: 2. CDR3 length: 15 amino acids. The CDR3 bases are TGCGCCAGCAGCTTCTGGACAGGGGGTAACTATGGCTACACCTTC. Residues: CASSFWTGGNYGYTF.

The J gene is TRBJ2-1, the V gene TRBV13; perhaps TRBD1 as D (5 bases). The germline gives CDR1 PRHDT, CDR2 FYEKMQ (reference sequence). Trimming pared 5 bases from V and 5 bases from J, leaving 19 bases between. The CDR3 runs 16 residues. In DNA, the CDR3 is TGTGCCAGCAGCCCAGGGTTATTGCCCGCTAACAATGAGCAGTTCTTC. Protein product: CASSPGLLPANNEQFF.

The J gene is TRBJ1-6, the V gene TRBV6-4; perhaps TRBD1 as D (6 bases). Trimming took 6 bases from V and 10 from J, leaving 22 bases between them. The CDR3 runs 16 residues. Germline V CDR1 and CDR2: MRHNA, SNTAGT. This chain's CDR3 is CASRERSGVGGSPLHF. CDR3 in DNA: TGTGCCAGCAGGGAACGGTCAGGGGTAGGTGGATCACCCCTCCACTTT.

This chain links TRBV19 with TRBJ1-2, with 8 bases lining up with TRBD1. The junction had 5 bases not matched to a gene; V was cut back by 5 bases and J by 6 bases. CDR3 length equals 13 residues. Germline V CDR1 and CDR2: LNHDA, SQIVND (reference sequence). The CDR3 sequence is CASSPRTGHGYTF. Written as DNA, the CDR3 is TGTGCCAGTAGTCCGCGGACAGGGCATGGCTACACCTTC. The variable domain in full, completed from reference TRBV19 and TRBJ1-2, reads DGGITQSPKYLFRKEGQNVTLSCEQNLNHDAMYWYRQDPGQGLRLIYYSQIVNDFQKGDIAEGYSVSREKKESFPLTVTSAQKNPTAFYLCASSPRTGHGYTFGSGTRLTVV.

This chain's CDR3 is CARGGRGNSPLHF. Written as DNA, the CDR3 is TGTGCCAGGGGAGGGAGAGGTAATTCACCCCTCCACTTT. The chain joins TRBV2 to TRBJ1-6; D gene uncertain. CDR3 length equals 13 residues. V dropped 9 bases and J dropped 6 bases, with 12 bases sitting between them. The germline gives CDR1 SNHLY, CDR2 FYNNEI.

This clone appeared once. This chain uses TRBV27 with TRBJ2-1; 10 bases are shared with TRBD2. Germline CDR1 is MNHEY and CDR2 is SMNVEV (reference sequence). V shed 4 bases, J shed 5 bases, and the junction held 11 bases outside the gene matches. The CDR3 is 17 residues long. The CDR3 loop is CASSSSKLAGHNNEQFF. The CDR3 coding sequence is TGTGCCAGCAGTTCATCTAAACTAGCGGGGCATAACAATGAGCAGTTCTTC.

J is TRBJ1-4 and V is TRBV7-8; 7 nucleotides align to TRBD1. The CDR3 sequence is 12 residues long. The germline V gene encodes CDR1 SGHVS and CDR2 FQNEAQ. Trimming at V came to 10 bases and at J to 8 bases, leaving 7 bases not matched to a gene. The CDR3, as DNA: TGTGCCATCGGACAGGTGGGAGAAAAACTGTTTTTT. It codes for CAIGQVGEKLFF.